This entry lists 13 T cell receptor beta chains sequenced from one sample in a study of blood T cell repertoires in COVID-19. Generated by immunoSEQ multiplex PCR, the TCRdb table keeps only in-frame clones and is missing some. The sample has 60,000 or so clones, roughly 68% seen once. The sequencing input was peripheral blood. The receptors derive from a woman aged 80 or over with acute or convalescent COVID-19.

This rearrangement joins TRBV18 to TRBJ1-1; 8 bases line up with TRBD1. Unmatched junction bases numbered 6, after V lost 5 bases and J lost 1 base. Germline CDR1 and CDR2: KGHSH and LQKENI. The CDR3 contains 15 residues. Here the CDR3 DNA reads TGTGCCAGCTCAGTTGGACAGGGCAGGAACACTGAAGCTTTCTTT. It codes for CASSVGQGRNTEAFF.

This CDR3 is CASSLAGVSYEQYF. The CDR3 DNA follows: TGTGCCAGCAGCTTGGCAGGGGTCTCCTACGAGCAGTACTTC. The chain combines TRBV5-4 with TRBJ2-7, with TRBD1 as a possible D gene (6 bases). The CDR3 length is 14 residues. Trimming shortened V by 0 bases and J by 0 bases, and 7 bases separated the two germline ends. Germline CDR1 SGHNT, CDR2 YYREEE (reference sequence). The full variable domain, in which reference TRBV5-4 and TRBJ2-7 provide the parts outside the CDR3, is ETGVTQSPTHLIKTRGQQVTLRCSSQSGHNTVSWYQQALGQGPQFIFQYYREEENGRGNFPPRFSGLQFPNYSSELNVNALELDDSALYLCASSLAGVSYEQYFGPGTRLTVT.

In the case of this clone: Germline and junction disagree at one end, which may indicate a read error. The rearrangement uses TRBV7-7 and TRBJ2-3; D tentatively reads TRBD1 or TRBD2 (7 bases each). This CDR3 has 16 amino acids. The germline V gene has CDR1 SSHAT and CDR2 FNYEAQ (reference sequence). CDR3 sequence: CASSLGGGSGTDTQYF. The CDR3, as DNA: TGTGCTAGCAGCTTAGGGGGCGGGAGTGGCACAGATACGCAGTATTTT. The full variable domain, completed using reference TRBV7-7 and TRBJ2-3, is GAGVSQSPRYKVTKRGQDVTLRCDPISSHATLYWYQQALGQGPEFLTYFNYEAQPDKSGLPSDRFSAERPEGSISTLTIQRTEQRDSAMYRCASSLGGGSGTDTQYFGPGTRLTVL.

The chain recombines TRBV3-1 (or the pseudogene TRBV3-2) with TRBJ2-7, with 10 nucleotides matching TRBD2. Germline CDR1 is LGHDT and CDR2 is YNNKEL (reference sequence). V trimming: 3 bases; J trimming: 5 bases; junction bases outside the gene matches: 4. The CDR3 extends over 14 amino acids. Written as DNA, the CDR3 is TGTGCCAGCAGCCAGGGACTAGCGTACCACGAGCAGTACTTC. It translates to CASSQGLAYHEQYF.

V and J are TRBV25-1 and TRBJ2-7, with 8 bases identical to TRBD1. The CDR3 spans 15 residues. The V segment lost 4 bases and the J segment 1 base; nucleotides outside the gene matches: 6. Per germline, CDR1 MGHDK and CDR2 SYGVNS. The CDR3 loop is CASSAVNRGSYEQYF. The CDR3 DNA reads as TGTGCCAGCAGTGCCGTGAACAGGGGGTCCTACGAGCAGTACTTC.

The V call is TRBV4-2, the J call TRBJ2-2; TRBD1 might be the D (5 bases). Trimming shortened V by 0 bases and J by 7 bases, and 9 bases separated the two germline ends. Germline CDR1 reads LGHNA; CDR2 reads YNFKEQ. The CDR3 runs 14 residues. The CDR3, as DNA: TGTGCCAGCAGCCAAGACAGGGCGAGCGGGGAGCTGTTTTTT. It yields the protein CASSQDRASGELFF.

This clone occurred a few times. The genes are TRBV6-1 and TRBJ1-5, with a tentative D call TRBD1 (5 bases). This CDR3 has 16 residues. V was shortened by 1 base and J by 2 bases, with 12 bases between the two germline ends. Germline V gene data show CDR1 as MNHNS and CDR2 as SASEGT. The CDR3 coding sequence is TGTGCCAGCAGTGAAGTCGGACATCGACGCAATCAGCCCCAGCATTTT. It translates to CASSEVGHRRNQPQHF.

This chain links TRBV5-1 with TRBJ2-5; 9 bases match TRBD1. Germline trimming cut 4 bases from V and 1 base from J; bases unmatched to any gene: 5. Germline CDR1 is SGHRS and CDR2 is YFSETQ. CDR3 length: 15 residues. Here the CDR3 DNA reads TGCGCCAGCAGCCAGGGACAGGGAGGCCAAGAGACCCAGTACTTC. Amino acid sequence: CASSQGQGGQETQYF.

This chain uses TRBV2 with TRBJ2-3; possible D gene TRBD2, 6 bases. From germline, CDR1 is SNHLY and CDR2 FYNNEI. Trimming left V 6 bases short and J 0 bases short, with 10 bases between. The CDR3 loop spans 14 amino acids. The CDR3 bases are TGTGCCAGCAGCGCCGGGAGTAGCACAGATACGCAGTATTTT. It encodes CASSAGSSTDTQYF.

The genes are TRBV7-3 and TRBJ2-2; the D gene is possibly TRBD2 (5 bases). The CDR3 is 14 amino acids. V shed 4 bases and J shed 7 bases, with 13 bases lying between them. Germline lookup yields CDR1 SGHTA and CDR2 FQGTGA. In nucleotides, the CDR3 is TGTGCCAGCAGCTCCCGGACTTGGGGCGGGGAGCTGTTTTTT. Translating gives CASSSRTWGGELFF.

This clone showed up just a few times. The J gene is TRBJ2-4, the V gene TRBV28; D may be TRBD2 (5 bases). The CDR3 has 15 residues. Looked up from germline, CDR1 is MDHEN and CDR2 is SYDVKM. Trimming cost V 7 bases and J 0 bases, with 13 bases left between them. DNA for the CDR3: TGTGCCAGCAAGAATAGCGACCTAGCCAAAAACATTCAGTACTTC. It specifies CASKNSDLAKNIQYF.

This clone was counted between two and nine times. The chain uses TRBV4-1 and TRBJ2-1; 8 bases align to TRBD1. The junction had 12 bases not matched to a gene; V was cut back by 4 bases and J by 1 base. This CDR3 is 18 amino acids long. The germline gives CDR1 MGHRA, CDR2 YSYEKL. The CDR3 bases are TGCGCCAGCAGCCCTCTACTCCTCGACAGGGGATCCTACAATGAGCAGTTCTTC. Encoded protein: CASSPLLLDRGSYNEQFF.

This clone was counted a few times. The CDR3 bases are TGTGCCAGTAGTCTAGCGGGAGGGCCACATACGCAGTATTTT. Translation gives CASSLAGGPHTQYF. The chain joins TRBV19 to TRBJ2-3; 12 bases are a match to TRBD2. Germline loops: CDR1 LNHDA, CDR2 SQIVND (reference sequence). The CDR3 has 14 residues. V lost 5 bases, J lost 7 bases, and 4 bases stayed unmatched.